The next 3 T cell receptor beta chains were all read from a single sample in a study of blood T cell repertoires in COVID-19. Using immunoSEQ multiplex PCR, the repertoire was profiled, and TCRdb retains in-frame clones only, with some absent. Of fewer than 650,000 clones listed, 70% to 90% are singletons. The material sequenced was peripheral blood. These receptors were taken from a woman aged 50 to 60 with COVID-19, enrolled during active disease.

As regards this clone: This specimen includes other DNA sequences encoding the same CDR3. The genes are TRBV30 and TRBJ1-2; no clear D. V was trimmed by 3 bases and J by 2 bases, leaving 10 bases between them. The CDR3 loop spans 13 amino acids. CDR1 and CDR2 from the germline V gene are GTSNPN and SVGIG (reference sequence). CDR3 residues: CAWSLGGNYGYTF. In nucleotides, the CDR3 is TGTGCCTGGAGCCTCGGAGGAAACTATGGCTACACCTTC.

This chain connects TRBV6-2 or TRBV6-3 to TRBJ1-2; 7 positions match TRBD1. Trimming at V came to 0 bases and at J to 8 bases, leaving 6 bases not matched to a gene. Germline V CDR1 and CDR2: MNHEY, SVGEGT. The CDR3 is 14 residues long. CDR3 sequence: CASSYSRQGGGYTF. The CDR3 bases are TGTGCCAGCAGTTACTCCCGACAGGGCGGCGGCTACACCTTC.

V usage is TRBV11-2 and J usage is TRBJ1-4; D may be TRBD1 (6 bases). This CDR3 contains 14 residues. Trimming took off 5 bases at V and 7 bases at J, with 14 bases between the two ends. Germline V gene data show CDR1 as SGHAT and CDR2 as FQNNGV. DNA of the CDR3: TGTGCCAGCAGCCCTACAGGGTTTGGTGAAAAACTGTTTTTT. Translating gives CASSPTGFGEKLFF.